This T cell receptor beta chain was recorded in a study of blood T cell repertoires in COVID-19. Study-level background: T cells, B-cell-depleted T cells, or PBMCs provided the cDNA or gDNA that served as material.

Germline CDR1 and CDR2: MNHNS and SASEGT. V lost 1 base and J 1 base, leaving 7 bases between the germline ends. This CDR3 spans 14 amino acids. Method: immunoSEQ multiplex PCR; TCRdb's copy keeps in-frame clones and lacks some. The sample has about 170,000 clones, 77% seen once; the top ten hold roughly 3.1%. Sequencing used peripheral blood. The chain carries TRBV6-1 and TRBJ1-1; D is undetermined. This clonotype was sampled from a man in his 70s with acute or convalescent COVID-19. The CDR3 DNA is TGTGCCAGCAGTGAAGTTTGGGCGAACACTGAAGCTTTCTTT. This translates into CASSEVWANTEAFF.